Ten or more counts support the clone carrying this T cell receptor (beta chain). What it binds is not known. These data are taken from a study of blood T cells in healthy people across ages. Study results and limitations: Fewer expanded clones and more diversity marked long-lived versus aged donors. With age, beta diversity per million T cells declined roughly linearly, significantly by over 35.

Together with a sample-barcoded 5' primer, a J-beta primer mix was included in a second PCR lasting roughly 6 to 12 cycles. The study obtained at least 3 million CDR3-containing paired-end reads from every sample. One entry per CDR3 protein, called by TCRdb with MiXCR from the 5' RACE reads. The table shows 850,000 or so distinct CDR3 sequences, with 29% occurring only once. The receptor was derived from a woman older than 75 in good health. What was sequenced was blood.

The DNA for the CDR3 is TGTGCCAGCAGCGGACAGGGGGCTATTGGGGGTGAGCAGTACTTC. It is translated as CASSGQGAIGGEQYF. The chain recombines TRBV7-2 with TRBJ2-7; 11 bases are a match to TRBD1. The V gene end was trimmed by 5 bases and the J gene end by 7 bases; junction bases not matched to a gene: 10. There are 15 residues in the CDR3. Per germline, CDR1 SGHTA and CDR2 FQGNSA. The whole variable domain, filled in from reference TRBV7-2 and TRBJ2-7, reads GAGVSQSPSNKVTEKGKDVELRCDPISGHTALYWYRQSLGQGLEFLIYFQGNSAPDKSGLPSDRFSAERTGGSVSTLTIQRTQQEDSAVYLCASSGQGAIGGEQYFGPGTRLTVT.